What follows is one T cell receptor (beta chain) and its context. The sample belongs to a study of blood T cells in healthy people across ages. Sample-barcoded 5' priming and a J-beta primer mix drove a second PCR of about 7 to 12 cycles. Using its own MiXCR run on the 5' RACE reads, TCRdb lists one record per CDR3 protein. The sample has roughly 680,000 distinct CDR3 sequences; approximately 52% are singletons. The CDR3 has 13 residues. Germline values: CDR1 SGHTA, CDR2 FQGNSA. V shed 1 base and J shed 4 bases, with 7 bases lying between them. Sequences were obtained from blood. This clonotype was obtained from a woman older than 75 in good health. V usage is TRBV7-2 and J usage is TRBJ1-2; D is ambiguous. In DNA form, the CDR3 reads TGTGCCAGCAGCTTAGATCCTAGCTATGGCTACACCTTC. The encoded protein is CASSLDPSYGYTF.